This passage covers 5 T cell receptor beta chains from one sample sequenced in a study of response to subunit inactivated influenza vaccine. TCRdb independently ran MiXCR on the RT-PCR reads; one entry per CDR3 protein. The data contain 650,000 to 800,000 distinct CDR3 sequences, approximately 15% of them singletons. The sequencing here drew on PBMCs from blood, taken approximately 15 days before vaccination. The receptors stem from a man aged 45-65 years who received an inactivated influenza vaccine.

V and J are TRBV24-1 and TRBJ1-3; 8 positions agree with TRBD1. Germline CDR1 KGHDR, CDR2 SFDVKD. The CDR3 is 16 amino acids. J gave up 2 bases and V 3 bases, and 5 bases lay outside the gene matches. The DNA for the CDR3 is TGTGCCACCAGTGATAATCAGGGGGCGGCTGGAAACACCATATATTTT. This encodes CATSDNQGAAGNTIYF.

V gene TRBV20-1 combines with J gene TRBJ1-2, with 10 bases lining up with TRBD1. The V segment lost 0 bases and the J segment 8 bases; nucleotides outside the gene matches: 15. The CDR3 consists of 17 residues. From germline, CDR1 is DFQATT and CDR2 SNEGSKA (reference sequence). The CDR3 spells CSARDHMDRGNRRGYTF. CDR3 sequence (DNA): TGCAGTGCTAGAGATCACATGGACAGGGGGAATCGAAGAGGCTACACCTTC.

This clonotype was observed a handful of times. CDR3 loop: CASSLVPPNEQFF. The CDR3 DNA sequence: TGTGCCAGCAGTTTAGTGCCTCCGAATGAGCAGTTCTTC. The rearrangement uses TRBV12-3 or TRBV12-4 and TRBJ2-1, with unresolved D. The CDR3 contains 13 residues. V was pared by 1 base and J by 7 bases, with 8 bases between.

This clonotype was counted a few times. The gene calls are TRBV7-8 and TRBJ2-1; D possibly corresponds to TRBD2 (6 bases). Germline V gene sequence: CDR1 SGHVS, CDR2 FQNEAQ. CDR3 length: 16 amino acids. V was cut by 5 bases and J by 3 bases, with 17 bases left in between. CDR3 region: CASSGRTGTYYNEQFF. The CDR3 bases are TGTGCCAGCAGCGGAAGAACCGGGACTTACTACAATGAGCAGTTCTTC.

The V and J genes are TRBV28 and TRBJ2-1; 12 bases agree with TRBD2. Trimming took 10 bases from V and 8 from J; bases not matched to a gene: 6. Germline V gene data show CDR1 as MDHEN and CDR2 as SYDVKM. The CDR3 has 13 amino acids. The CDR3 DNA follows: TGTGCCATCACACTAGCGGGAGGCGATGAGCAGTTCTTC. Amino acids: CAITLAGGDEQFF.